This note documents a single T cell receptor (beta chain) sequence. The sample originates from a study of preoperative IRX-2 immunotherapy in early breast cancer. Treatment denoted: preoperative locoregional IRX-2 cytokine immunotherapy. Samples came from a phase Ib trial of preoperative locoregional IRX-2 cytokine immunotherapy. Method: immunoSEQ multiplex PCR; TCRdb's copy keeps in-frame clones and lacks some. Found here are 30,000 or so clones, around 90% of them singletons; the top ten hold 8.5% to 10%. The V and J ends lost 5 bases and 1 base respectively, with 8 bases between them. From germline, CDR1 is SSHAT and CDR2 FNYEAQ (reference sequence). The CDR3 extends over 13 amino acids.

The J gene is TRBJ1-1, the V gene TRBV7-7, with no clear D. This TCR was sampled from a human donor with breast cancer. Sample collection was performed from a patient treated with IRX-2 immunotherapy. The CDR3 region has the DNA TGTGCCAGCAGCCCCGTCGGGAACACTGAAGCTTTCTTT. Translation: CASSPVGNTEAFF.